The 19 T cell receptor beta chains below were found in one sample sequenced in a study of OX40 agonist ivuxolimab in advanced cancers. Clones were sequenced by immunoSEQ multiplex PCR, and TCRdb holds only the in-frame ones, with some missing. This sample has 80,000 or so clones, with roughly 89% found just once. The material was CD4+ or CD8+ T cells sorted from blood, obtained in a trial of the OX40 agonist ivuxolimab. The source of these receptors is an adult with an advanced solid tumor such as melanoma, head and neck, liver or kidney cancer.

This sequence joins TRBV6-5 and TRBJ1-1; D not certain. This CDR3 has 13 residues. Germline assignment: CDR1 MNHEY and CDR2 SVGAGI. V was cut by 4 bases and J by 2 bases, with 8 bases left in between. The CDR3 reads CASSWTVNTEAFF. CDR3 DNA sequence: TGTGCCAGCAGTTGGACGGTAAACACTGAAGCTTTCTTT.

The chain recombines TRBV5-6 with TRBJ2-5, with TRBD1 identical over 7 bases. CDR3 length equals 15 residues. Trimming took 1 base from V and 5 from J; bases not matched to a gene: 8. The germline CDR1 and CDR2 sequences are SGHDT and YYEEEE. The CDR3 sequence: CASSLRQGITETQYF. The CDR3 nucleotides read TGTGCCAGCAGCTTGCGACAGGGTATTACGGAGACCCAGTACTTC.

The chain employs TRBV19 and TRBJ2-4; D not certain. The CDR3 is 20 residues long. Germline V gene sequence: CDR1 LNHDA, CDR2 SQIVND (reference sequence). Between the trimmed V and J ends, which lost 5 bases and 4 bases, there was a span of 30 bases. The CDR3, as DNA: TGTGCCAGTAGTTTATTCCCTCCCGCTAGTGATATGTCTGGGAAAAACATTCAGTACTTC. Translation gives CASSLFPPASDMSGKNIQYF.

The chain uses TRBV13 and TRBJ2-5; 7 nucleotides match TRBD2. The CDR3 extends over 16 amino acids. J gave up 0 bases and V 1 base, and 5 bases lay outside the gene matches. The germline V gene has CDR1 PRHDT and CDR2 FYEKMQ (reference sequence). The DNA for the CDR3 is TGTGCCAGCAGCTTAGAGCGGGGAGCTTACCAAGAGACCCAGTACTTC. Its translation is CASSLERGAYQETQYF.

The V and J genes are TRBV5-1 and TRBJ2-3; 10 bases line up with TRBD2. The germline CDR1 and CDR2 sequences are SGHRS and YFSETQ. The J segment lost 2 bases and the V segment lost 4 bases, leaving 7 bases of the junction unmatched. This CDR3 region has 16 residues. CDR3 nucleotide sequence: TGCGCCAGCAGCCACAGCGGGGGGGCCGACACAGATACGCAGTATTTT. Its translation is CASSHSGGADTDTQYF.

The CDR3 spells CASSLLPSGPTGELFF. As DNA, the CDR3 is TGTGCCAGCAGCTTGTTGCCTAGCGGACCCACCGGGGAGCTGTTTTTT. The V call is TRBV5-6, the J call TRBJ2-2; 7 bases map to TRBD2. V lost 1 base to trimming and J lost 4 bases; unmatched junction nucleotides: 7. This CDR3 comprises 16 residues. Germline values: CDR1 SGHDT, CDR2 YYEEEE.

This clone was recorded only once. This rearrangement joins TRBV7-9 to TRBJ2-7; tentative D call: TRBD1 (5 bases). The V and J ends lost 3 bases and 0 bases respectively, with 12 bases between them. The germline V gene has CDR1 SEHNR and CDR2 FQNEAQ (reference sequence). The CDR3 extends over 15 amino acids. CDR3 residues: CASSFTDILSYEQYF. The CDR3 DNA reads TGTGCCAGCAGCTTCACGGACATCCTCTCCTACGAGCAGTACTTC.

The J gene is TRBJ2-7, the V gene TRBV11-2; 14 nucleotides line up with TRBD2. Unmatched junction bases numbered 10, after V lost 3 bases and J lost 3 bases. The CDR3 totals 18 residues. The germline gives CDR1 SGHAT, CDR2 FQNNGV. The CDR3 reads CASSFGTSGSFSFYEQYF. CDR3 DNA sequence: TGTGCCAGCAGCTTCGGGACTAGCGGGAGTTTTTCTTTCTACGAGCAGTACTTC.

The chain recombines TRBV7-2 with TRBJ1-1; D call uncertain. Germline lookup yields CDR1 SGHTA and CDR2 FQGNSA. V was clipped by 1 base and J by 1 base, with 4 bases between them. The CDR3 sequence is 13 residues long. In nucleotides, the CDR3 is TGTGCCAGCAGCTTAGGGGAGAACACTGAAGCTTTCTTT. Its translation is CASSLGENTEAFF.

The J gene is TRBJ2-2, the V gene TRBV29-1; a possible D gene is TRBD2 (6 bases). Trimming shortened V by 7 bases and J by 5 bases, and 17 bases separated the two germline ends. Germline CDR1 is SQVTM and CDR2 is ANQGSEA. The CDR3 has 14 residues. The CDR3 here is CSAGLSGGTGELFF. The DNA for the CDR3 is TGCAGCGCCGGCTTGAGTGGAGGGACCGGGGAGCTGTTTTTT.

CDR3 bases: TGTGCCAGCTTCCGTACAGGGGAGAACACTGAAGCTTTCTTT. Protein: CASFRTGENTEAFF. The chain combines TRBV25-1 with TRBJ1-1; 7 bases line up with TRBD1. V shed 8 bases and J 1 base; nucleotides not matched to a gene: 7. The CDR3 spans 14 residues. Germline CDR1 reads MGHDK; CDR2 reads SYGVNS.

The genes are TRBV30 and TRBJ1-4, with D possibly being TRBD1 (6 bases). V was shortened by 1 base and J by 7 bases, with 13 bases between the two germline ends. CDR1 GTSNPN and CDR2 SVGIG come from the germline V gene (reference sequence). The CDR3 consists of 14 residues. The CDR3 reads CAWSEGGAVEKLFF. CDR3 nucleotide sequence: TGTGCCTGGAGTGAGGGGGGGGCGGTTGAAAAACTGTTTTTT.

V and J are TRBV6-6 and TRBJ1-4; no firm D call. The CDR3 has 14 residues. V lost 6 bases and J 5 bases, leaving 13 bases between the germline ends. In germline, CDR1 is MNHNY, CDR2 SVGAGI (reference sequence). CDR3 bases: TGTGCCAGCAGCACGATTGGACGCAATGAAAAACTGTTTTTT. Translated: CASSTIGRNEKLFF.

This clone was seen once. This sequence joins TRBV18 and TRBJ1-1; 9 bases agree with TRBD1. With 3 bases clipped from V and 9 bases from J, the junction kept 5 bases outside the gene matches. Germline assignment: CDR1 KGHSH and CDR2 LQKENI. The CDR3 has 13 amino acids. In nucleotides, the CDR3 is TGTGCCAGCTCACCCGAAGGGACAGGGAAAGCTTTCTTT. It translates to CASSPEGTGKAFF.

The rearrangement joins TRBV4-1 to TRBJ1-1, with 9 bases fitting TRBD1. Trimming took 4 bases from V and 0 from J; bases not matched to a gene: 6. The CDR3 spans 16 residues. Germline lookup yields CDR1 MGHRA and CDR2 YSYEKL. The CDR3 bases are TGCGCCAGCAGCCGGGGACAGGGCCCGATGAACACTGAAGCTTTCTTT. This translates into CASSRGQGPMNTEAFF.

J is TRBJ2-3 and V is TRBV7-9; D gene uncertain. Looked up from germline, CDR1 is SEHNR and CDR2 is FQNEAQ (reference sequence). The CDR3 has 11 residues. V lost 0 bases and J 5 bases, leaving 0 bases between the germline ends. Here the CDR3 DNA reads TGTGCCAGCAGCTTAGCAGATACGCAGTATTTT. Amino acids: CASSLADTQYF.

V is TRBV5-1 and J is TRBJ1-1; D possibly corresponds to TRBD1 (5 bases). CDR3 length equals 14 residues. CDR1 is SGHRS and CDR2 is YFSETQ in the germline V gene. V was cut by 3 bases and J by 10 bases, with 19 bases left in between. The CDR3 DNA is TGCGCCAGCAGCTCTGACGGTTCTGTTCAGGGAGCTTTCTTT. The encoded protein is CASSSDGSVQGAFF.

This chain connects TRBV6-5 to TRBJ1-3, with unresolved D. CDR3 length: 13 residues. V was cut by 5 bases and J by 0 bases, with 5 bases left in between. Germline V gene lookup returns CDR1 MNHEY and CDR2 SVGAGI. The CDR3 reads CASSRFSGNTIYF. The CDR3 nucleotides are TGTGCCAGCAGTCGATTCTCTGGAAACACCATATATTTT.

Here the CDR3 DNA reads TGTGCCAGCAGCCCCAGCCCCGGGGGTAGCGGGGGGGCATGGGAGACCCAGTACTTC. Translation: CASSPSPGGSGGAWETQYF. This chain links TRBV9 with TRBJ2-5, with TRBD2 matching 11 bases. V lost 4 bases to trimming and J lost 5 bases; unmatched junction nucleotides: 19. The CDR3 consists of 19 residues. Germline-derived CDR1 and CDR2 are SGDLS and YYNGEE.